This entry concerns a single T cell receptor beta chain. The sample originates from a study of technical replicates of blood from four donors. The CDR3 sequence is 13 residues long. CDR1 is KGHSH and CDR2 is LQKENI in the germline V gene. V dropped 4 bases and J dropped 2 bases, with 9 bases sitting between them. Sequenced by immunoSEQ multiplex PCR; TCRdb stores in-frame clones only, minus some. This table has approximately 70,000 clones, 90% to 95% appearing once. The J gene is TRBJ2-7, the V gene TRBV18; tentatively, D is TRBD2 (5 bases). The sequence derives from a human donor in good health. Sequencing used T cells isolated from PBMCs. CDR3 sequence: CASSLTGTYEQYF. CDR3 bases: TGTGCCAGCTCACTGACGGGGACCTACGAGCAGTACTTC.